What follows are 27 T cell receptor beta chains derived from one specimen sequenced in a study of memory CD4+ T cells and cytomegalovirus serostatus. Repertoires were generated with immunoSEQ multiplex PCR, while TCRdb's copy carries only in-frame clones and drops some. In the table there are about 64,000 clones, roughly 80% of which are singletons. The sort gate was single viable CD3+CD4+CD8-CD45RO+ cells for memory CD4+ T cells. Sequenced material: memory CD4+ T cells from blood. The origin of the receptors is an adult in good health and CMV-seronegative.

This chain uses TRBV30 with TRBJ2-1; no clear D. Germline V gene lookup returns CDR1 GTSNPN and CDR2 SVGIG (reference sequence). V was shortened by 2 bases and J by 8 bases, with 13 bases between the two germline ends. The CDR3 is 13 amino acids. This CDR3 is CAWSRSHVHEQFF. As DNA, the CDR3 is TGTGCCTGGAGTCGAAGCCACGTCCATGAGCAGTTCTTC.

The J gene is TRBJ2-2, the V gene TRBV4-2, with 7 bases fitting TRBD2. The junction had 15 bases not matched to a gene; V was cut back by 5 bases and J by 6 bases. Looked up from germline, CDR1 is LGHNA and CDR2 is YNFKEQ. The CDR3 runs 17 residues. CDR3 protein: CASSRLGGSSSPGELFF. In nucleotides, the CDR3 is TGTGCCAGCAGCAGACTGGGCGGGAGTTCTTCCCCCGGGGAGCTGTTTTTT.

This chain joins TRBV5-1 and TRBJ2-3, with 12 bases aligning to TRBD2. The CDR3 has 17 residues. The V gene's germline CDR1 is SGHRS and CDR2 YFSETQ. V was clipped by 4 bases and J by 1 base; unmatched bases: 7. The CDR3 protein is CASSPPPSGGGTDTQYF. The DNA of the CDR3 is TGCGCCAGCAGCCCCCCTCCTAGCGGGGGGGGCACAGATACGCAGTATTTT.

This clone was seen a few times. This chain links TRBV7-9 with TRBJ2-1; D is perhaps TRBD2 (6 bases). Germline CDR1 and CDR2: SEHNR and FQNEAQ (reference sequence). The CDR3 runs to 12 residues. V was cut by 4 bases and J by 5 bases, with 6 bases left in between. DNA of the CDR3: TGTGCCAGCAGCTGGGGGGACAATGAGCAGTTCTTC. Translation gives CASSWGDNEQFF.

This chain uses TRBV29-1 with TRBJ2-1; TRBD2 matches 12 bases. CDR1 is SQVTM and CDR2 is ANQGSEA in the germline V gene. The CDR3 extends over 12 amino acids. Trimming cost V 7 bases and J 7 bases; bases outside gene matches: 2. This CDR3 is CSGTSGVNEQFF. The CDR3 DNA sequence: TGCAGCGGGACTAGCGGGGTGAATGAGCAGTTCTTC.

This clone was observed a few times. J is TRBJ2-3 and V is TRBV13; TRBD2 agrees at 7 bases. This CDR3 has 14 amino acids. Germline-derived CDR1 and CDR2 are PRHDT and FYEKMQ (reference sequence). The trim removed 5 bases at V and 6 bases at J, leaving 8 bases unmatched. The CDR3 sequence is CASSLRTRGDTQYF. The DNA for the CDR3 is TGTGCCAGCAGCCTCCGGACTAGAGGGGATACGCAGTATTTT. The complete variable domain, with remaining parts taken from reference TRBV13 and TRBJ2-3, reads AAGVIQSPRHLIKEKRETATLKCYPIPRHDTVYWYQQGPGQDPQFLISFYEKMQSDKGSIPDRFSAQQFSDYHSELNMSSLELGDSALYFCASSLRTRGDTQYFGPGTRLTVL.

J is TRBJ1-3 and V is TRBV4-3, with D tentatively TRBD1 (5 bases). Germline V CDR1 and CDR2: LGHNA, YSLEER. V dropped 1 base and J dropped 3 bases, with 10 bases sitting between them. CDR3 length equals 15 residues. CDR3 DNA sequence: TGCGCCAGCAGCCAAGTTTGGGGGAGTGGAAACACCATATATTTT. This codes for CASSQVWGSGNTIYF.

This clone has a handful of counts. The V gene is TRBV7-2, the J gene TRBJ1-2; 7 nucleotides line up with TRBD1. The CDR3 spans 14 residues. Germline V CDR1 and CDR2: SGHTA, FQGNSA. The V and J ends lost 5 bases and 6 bases, in that order; junction bases with no gene match: 9. CDR3 bases: TGTGCCAGCAGCCCAGGACAGGCAAGTGATGGCTACACCTTC. Translated: CASSPGQASDGYTF.

J is TRBJ1-4 and V is TRBV5-8, with D maybe TRBD1 (5 bases). CDR1 and CDR2 (germline): SGHTS, YDEGEE. The CDR3 contains 14 residues. V dropped 0 bases and J dropped 8 bases, with 11 bases sitting between them. The CDR3 reads CASSLAGTREKLFF. The CDR3 DNA follows: TGTGCCAGCAGCTTGGCAGGGACCCGCGAAAAACTGTTTTTT.

The rearrangement uses TRBV5-1 and TRBJ2-1, with no clear D. Trimming left V 0 bases short and J 3 bases short, with 7 bases between. The germline V gene encodes CDR1 SGHRS and CDR2 YFSETQ. This CDR3 comprises 14 residues. The CDR3 loop reads CASSLAESYNEQFF. In DNA form, the CDR3 reads TGCGCCAGCAGCTTGGCCGAGAGCTACAATGAGCAGTTCTTC. The full variable domain, its missing parts supplied by reference TRBV5-1 and TRBJ2-1, is KAGVTQTPRYLIKTRGQQVTLSCSPISGHRSVSWYQQTPGQGLQFLFEYFSETQRNKGNFPGRFSGRQFSNSRSEMNVSTLELGDSALYLCASSLAESYNEQFFGPGTRLTVL.

This rearrangement joins TRBV19 to TRBJ1-2; D not resolved. The V and J ends lost 1 base and 5 bases respectively, with 11 bases between them. Germline V lookup: CDR1 LNHDA, CDR2 SQIVND (reference sequence). The CDR3 is 14 amino acids. CDR3: CASSIGRIIYGYTF. The CDR3 region has the DNA TGTGCCAGTAGTATAGGGCGGATAATTTATGGCTACACCTTC.

The chain is built from TRBV10-1 and TRBJ1-1, with D uncertain. The germline gives CDR1 WNHNN, CDR2 SYGVQD (reference sequence). The V and J ends lost 0 bases and 3 bases respectively, with 14 bases between them. The CDR3 loop spans 16 amino acids. The CDR3 protein is CASSESRRGRHTEAFF. The CDR3 DNA sequence: TGCGCCAGCAGTGAGTCGAGGCGAGGGCGGCACACTGAAGCTTTCTTT.

The V and J genes are TRBV5-1 and TRBJ1-2, with D possibly being TRBD1 (6 bases). V gave up 0 bases and J gave up 8 bases, with 20 bases separating them. This CDR3 contains 16 residues. Germline assignment: CDR1 SGHRS and CDR2 YFSETQ. The CDR3: CASSLGHRTVSAGYTF. For the CDR3, the DNA is TGCGCCAGCAGCTTGGGCCATAGGACAGTGTCAGCCGGCTACACCTTC.

CDR3 coding DNA: TGTGCCAGCAGCTTAACGCGCGGGACTAGCGGGAGAAATGAGCAGTTCTTC. This codes for CASSLTRGTSGRNEQFF. The chain recombines TRBV7-9 with TRBJ2-1, with TRBD2 matching over 14 bases. The CDR3 is 17 amino acids. The junction had 7 bases not matched to a gene; V was cut back by 2 bases and J by 7 bases. Germline V gives CDR1 SEHNR, CDR2 FQNEAQ (reference sequence).

This chain connects TRBV7-3 to TRBJ2-5, with no clear D. The germline CDR1 and CDR2 sequences are SGHTA and FQGTGA. The CDR3 has 15 residues. Between the trimmed V and J ends, which lost 1 base and 5 bases, there was a span of 14 bases. The CDR3: CASSLSSGVTETQYF. The CDR3 DNA reads as TGTGCCAGCAGCTTAAGTAGTGGGGTGACGGAGACCCAGTACTTC.

The chain has TRBV30 and TRBJ2-3; TRBD2 agrees at 8 bases. The trim removed 6 bases at V and 0 bases at J, leaving 8 bases unmatched. There are 15 residues in the CDR3. Per germline, CDR1 GTSNPN and CDR2 SVGIG (reference sequence). The CDR3 region is CACSSGQASTDTQYF. CDR3 sequence (DNA): TGTGCCTGCTCTAGCGGGCAAGCTAGCACAGATACGCAGTATTTT.

This clone was observed a handful of times. The genes are TRBV5-6 and TRBJ1-3, with D possibly TRBD1 on 6 matching bases. V was clipped by 7 bases and J by 4 bases, with 15 bases between them. The CDR3 consists of 14 residues. The V gene's germline CDR1 is SGHDT and CDR2 YYEEEE. The DNA for the CDR3 is TGTGCCAGCGCCACGCGGACAGTAGGAAACACCATATATTTT. Protein product: CASATRTVGNTIYF.

This clone was counted once. The V and J genes are TRBV29-1 and TRBJ2-5; tentative D call: TRBD1 (6 bases). Deletions cut 8 bases from V and 4 bases from J, with 26 bases between. This CDR3 comprises 16 residues. Germline assignment: CDR1 SQVTM and CDR2 ANQGSEA. In DNA form, the CDR3 reads TGCAGCTCCTTAGGGGGAGTGCACAAAGATTTAGAGACCCAGTACTTC. Protein: CSSLGGVHKDLETQYF.

This rearrangement joins TRBV7-2 to TRBJ2-7; TRBD1 is a possible D gene (7 bases). The CDR3 consists of 16 residues. V lost 4 bases and J 6 bases, leaving 22 bases between the germline ends. The germline V gene encodes CDR1 SGHTA and CDR2 FQGNSA. DNA of the CDR3: TGTGCCAGCAGCTCAGGGGGGATCAGGACGGACAGCGAGCAGTACTTC. Protein: CASSSGGIRTDSEQYF.

The chain uses TRBV5-4 and TRBJ1-2; TRBD1 is a possible D gene (5 bases). V lost 0 bases and J lost 4, with 13 bases in between. The CDR3 runs 15 residues. Germline CDR1 SGHNT, CDR2 YYREEE (reference sequence). CDR3 loop: CASSLEVVGAYGYTF. The CDR3, as DNA: TGTGCCAGCAGCTTGGAGGTGGTAGGGGCCTATGGCTACACCTTC. Combining the CDR3 with reference TRBV5-4 and TRBJ1-2 gives the whole variable domain ETGVTQSPTHLIKTRGQQVTLRCSSQSGHNTVSWYQQALGQGPQFIFQYYREEENGRGNFPPRFSGLQFPNYSSELNVNALELDDSALYLCASSLEVVGAYGYTFGSGTRLTVV.

This chain connects TRBV6-6 to TRBJ2-1; 8 nucleotides match TRBD1. The CDR3 spans 16 residues. The V gene end was trimmed by 4 bases and the J gene end by 4 bases; junction bases not matched to a gene: 9. Germline assignment: CDR1 MNHNY and CDR2 SVGAGI (reference sequence). CDR3 nucleotide sequence: TGTGCCAGCAGTTCCCCCGGCAGGGGGCTTTACAATGAGCAGTTCTTC. It is translated as CASSSPGRGLYNEQFF.

The chain joins TRBV27 to TRBJ2-5, with D tentatively TRBD2 (6 bases). The CDR3 has 16 amino acids. Germline-derived CDR1 and CDR2 are MNHEY and SMNVEV (reference sequence). The V and J ends lost 5 bases and 3 bases respectively, with 19 bases between them. CDR3 loop: CASSRRGSAGEETQYF. CDR3 DNA: TGTGCCAGCAGTCGGAGGGGATCGGCTGGGGAAGAGACCCAGTACTTC.

The J gene is TRBJ2-7, the V gene TRBV4-3; D possibly corresponds to TRBD1 (5 bases). V was pared by 0 bases and J by 2 bases, with 14 bases between. This CDR3 has 16 residues. CDR1 is LGHNA, CDR2 YSLEER, per germline. Here the CDR3 DNA reads TGCGCCAGCAGCCAAGAAAGGGGCCCTGCCGCCTACGAGCAGTACTTC. Translating gives CASSQERGPAAYEQYF.

In this sample, this clone turned up once. The rearrangement uses TRBV28 and TRBJ1-5; D is uncertain. The CDR3 has 12 residues. In germline, CDR1 is MDHEN, CDR2 SYDVKM. Trimming pared 5 bases from V and 4 bases from J, leaving 6 bases between. The CDR3 region has the DNA TGTGCCAGCAGTCGATTAAATCAGCCCCAGCATTTT. It yields the protein CASSRLNQPQHF.

This clone was detected a few times. The chain employs TRBV14 and TRBJ2-2, with D possibly matching TRBD1 (5 bases). Germline lookup yields CDR1 SGHDN and CDR2 FVKESK. The CDR3 runs to 15 residues. Trimming shortened V by 1 base and J by 0 bases, and 6 bases separated the two germline ends. This CDR3 reads CASSQGTTNTGELFF. In DNA, the CDR3 is TGTGCCAGCAGCCAAGGGACAACGAACACCGGGGAGCTGTTTTTT.

The V gene is TRBV6-1, the J gene TRBJ1-5; D gene unclear. Trimming took off 7 bases at V and 8 bases at J, with 18 bases between the two ends. The CDR3 is 14 amino acids. The germline V gene has CDR1 MNHNS and CDR2 SASEGT. Here the CDR3 reads CASNLLDRDEPQHF. As DNA, the CDR3 is TGTGCCAGCAACTTACTTGACCGCGACGAGCCCCAGCATTTT.

The gene calls are TRBV6-1 and TRBJ1-6; D uncertain. There are 13 residues in the CDR3. From germline, CDR1 is MNHNS and CDR2 SASEGT. Trimming left V 7 bases short and J 7 bases short, with 11 bases between. The CDR3 region is CASIEMGNSPLHF. CDR3 in DNA: TGTGCCAGCATCGAAATGGGAAATTCACCCCTCCACTTT.